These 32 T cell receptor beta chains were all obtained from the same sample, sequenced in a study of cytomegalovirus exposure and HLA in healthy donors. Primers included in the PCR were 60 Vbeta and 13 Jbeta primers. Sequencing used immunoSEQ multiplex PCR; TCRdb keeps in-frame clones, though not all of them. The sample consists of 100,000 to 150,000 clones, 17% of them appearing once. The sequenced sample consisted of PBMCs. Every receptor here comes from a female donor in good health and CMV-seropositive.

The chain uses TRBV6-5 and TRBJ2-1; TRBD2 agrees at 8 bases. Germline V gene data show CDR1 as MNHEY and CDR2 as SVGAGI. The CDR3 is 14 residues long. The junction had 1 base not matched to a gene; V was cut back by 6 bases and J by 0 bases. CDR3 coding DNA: TGTGCCAGCAGGCGGGAGGTCTCCTACAATGAGCAGTTCTTC. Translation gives CASRREVSYNEQFF.

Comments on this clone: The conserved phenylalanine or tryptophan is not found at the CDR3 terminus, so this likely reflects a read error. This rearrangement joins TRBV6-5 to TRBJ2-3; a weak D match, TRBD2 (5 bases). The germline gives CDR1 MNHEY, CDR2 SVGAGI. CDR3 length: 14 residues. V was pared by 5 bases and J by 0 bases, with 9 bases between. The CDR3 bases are TGTGCCAGCAGTCAGAGGACTAGCACAGATACGCAGTATTGT. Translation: CASSQRTSTDTQYC.

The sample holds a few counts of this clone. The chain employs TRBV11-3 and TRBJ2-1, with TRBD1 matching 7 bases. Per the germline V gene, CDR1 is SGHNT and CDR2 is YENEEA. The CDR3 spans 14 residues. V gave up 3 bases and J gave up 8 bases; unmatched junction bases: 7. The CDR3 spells CASSLDRLMDEQFF. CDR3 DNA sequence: TGTGCCAGCAGCTTGGACAGGCTTATGGATGAGCAGTTCTTC.

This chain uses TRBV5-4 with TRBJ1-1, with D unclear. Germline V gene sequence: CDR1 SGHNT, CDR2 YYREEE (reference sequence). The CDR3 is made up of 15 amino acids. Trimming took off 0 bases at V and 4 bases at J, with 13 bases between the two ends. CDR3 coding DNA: TGTGCCAGCAGCTTGGATCCGGGTAGGTTCACTGAAGCTTTCTTT. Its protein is CASSLDPGRFTEAFF.

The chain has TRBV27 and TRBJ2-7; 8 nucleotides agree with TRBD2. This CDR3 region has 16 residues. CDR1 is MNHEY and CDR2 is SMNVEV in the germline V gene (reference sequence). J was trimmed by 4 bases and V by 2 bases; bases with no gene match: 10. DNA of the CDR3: TGTGCCAGCAGTTTACGTCCGGGACTAGGGATGTACGAGCAGTACTTC. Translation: CASSLRPGLGMYEQYF.

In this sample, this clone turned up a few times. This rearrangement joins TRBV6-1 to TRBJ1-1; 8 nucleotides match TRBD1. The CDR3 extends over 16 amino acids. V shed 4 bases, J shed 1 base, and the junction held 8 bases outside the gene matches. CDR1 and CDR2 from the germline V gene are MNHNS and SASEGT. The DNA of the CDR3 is TGTGCCAGCAGTGCGCGGTCGGGACAGGCGAACACTGAAGCTTTCTTT. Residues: CASSARSGQANTEAFF.

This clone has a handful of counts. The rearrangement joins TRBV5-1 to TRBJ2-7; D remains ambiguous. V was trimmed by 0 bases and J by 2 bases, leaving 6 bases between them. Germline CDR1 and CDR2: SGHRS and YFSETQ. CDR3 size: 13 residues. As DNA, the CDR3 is TGCGCCAGCAGCTTGGTAGCAGCCTACGAGCAGTACTTC. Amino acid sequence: CASSLVAAYEQYF.

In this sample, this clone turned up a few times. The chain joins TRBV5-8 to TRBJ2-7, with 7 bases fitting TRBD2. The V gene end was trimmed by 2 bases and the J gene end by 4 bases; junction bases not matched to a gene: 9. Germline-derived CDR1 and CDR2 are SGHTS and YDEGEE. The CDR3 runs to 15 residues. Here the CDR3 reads CASSFLAGAKYEQYF. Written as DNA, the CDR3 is TGTGCCAGCAGCTTCCTCGCGGGAGCCAAATACGAGCAGTACTTC.

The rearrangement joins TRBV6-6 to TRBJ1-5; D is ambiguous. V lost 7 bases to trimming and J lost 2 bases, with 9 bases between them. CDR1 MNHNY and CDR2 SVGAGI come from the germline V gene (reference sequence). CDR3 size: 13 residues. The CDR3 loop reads CASTDYGNQPQHF. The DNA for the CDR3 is TGTGCCAGCACCGACTACGGCAATCAGCCCCAGCATTTT.

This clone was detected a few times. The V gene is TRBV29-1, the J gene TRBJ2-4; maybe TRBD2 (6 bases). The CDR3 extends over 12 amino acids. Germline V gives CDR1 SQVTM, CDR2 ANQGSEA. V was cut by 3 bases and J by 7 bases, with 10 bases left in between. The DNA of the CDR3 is TGCAGCGTTGAGTCAGGAGGGAACATTCAGTACTTC. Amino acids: CSVESGGNIQYF.

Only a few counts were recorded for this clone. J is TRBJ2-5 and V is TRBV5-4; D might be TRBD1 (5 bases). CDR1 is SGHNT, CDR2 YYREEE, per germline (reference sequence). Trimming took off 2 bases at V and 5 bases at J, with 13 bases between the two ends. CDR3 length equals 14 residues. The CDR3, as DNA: TGTGCCAGCAGCTTTATCACAGGTCGGGAGACCCAGTACTTC. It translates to CASSFITGRETQYF.

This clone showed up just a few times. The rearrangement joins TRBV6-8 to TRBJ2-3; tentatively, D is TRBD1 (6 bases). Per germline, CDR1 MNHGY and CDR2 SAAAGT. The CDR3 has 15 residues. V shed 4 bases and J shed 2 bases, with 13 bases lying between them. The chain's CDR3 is CASSLGAVNTDTQYF. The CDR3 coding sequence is TGTGCCAGCAGTTTGGGGGCCGTCAACACAGATACGCAGTATTTT.

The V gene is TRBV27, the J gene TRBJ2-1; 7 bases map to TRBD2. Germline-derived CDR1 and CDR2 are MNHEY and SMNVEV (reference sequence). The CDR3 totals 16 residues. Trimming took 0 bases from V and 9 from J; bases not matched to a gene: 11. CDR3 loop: CASSLSRYGASGEQFF. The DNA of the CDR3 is TGTGCCAGCAGTTTATCGCGCTATGGGGCTAGCGGTGAGCAGTTCTTC.

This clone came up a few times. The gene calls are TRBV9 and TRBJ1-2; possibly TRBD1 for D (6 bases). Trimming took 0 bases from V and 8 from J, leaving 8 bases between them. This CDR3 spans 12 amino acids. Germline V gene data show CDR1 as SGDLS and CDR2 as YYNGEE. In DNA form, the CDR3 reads TGTGCCAGCAGCGTAGCAGGGGAAGGCTACACCTTC. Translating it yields CASSVAGEGYTF.

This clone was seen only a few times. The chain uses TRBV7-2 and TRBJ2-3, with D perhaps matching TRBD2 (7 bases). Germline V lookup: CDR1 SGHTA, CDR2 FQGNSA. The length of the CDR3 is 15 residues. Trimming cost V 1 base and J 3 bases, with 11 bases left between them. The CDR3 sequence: CASSLVRGGTDTQYF. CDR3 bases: TGTGCCAGCAGCTTAGTGAGGGGGGGGACAGATACGCAGTATTTT.

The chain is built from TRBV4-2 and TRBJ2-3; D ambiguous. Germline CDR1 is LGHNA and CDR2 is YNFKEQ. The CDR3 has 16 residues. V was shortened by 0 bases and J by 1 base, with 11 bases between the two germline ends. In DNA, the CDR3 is TGTGCCAGCAGCCAAGATCGGGTTCAGCGCACAGATACGCAGTATTTT. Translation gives CASSQDRVQRTDTQYF.

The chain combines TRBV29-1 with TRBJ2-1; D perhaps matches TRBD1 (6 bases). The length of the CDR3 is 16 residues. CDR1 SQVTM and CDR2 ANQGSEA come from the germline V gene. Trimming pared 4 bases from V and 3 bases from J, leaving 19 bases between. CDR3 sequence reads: CSVVNRAISYYNEQFF. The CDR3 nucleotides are TGCAGCGTTGTAAACAGGGCCATATCCTACTACAATGAGCAGTTCTTC.

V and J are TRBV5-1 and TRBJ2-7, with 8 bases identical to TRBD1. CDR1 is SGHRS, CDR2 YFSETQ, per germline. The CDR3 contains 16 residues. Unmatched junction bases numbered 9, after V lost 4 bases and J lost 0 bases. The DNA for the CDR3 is TGCGCCAGCAGCATGTCCCAGGGGGCCCTCTCCTACGAGCAGTACTTC. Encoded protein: CASSMSQGALSYEQYF.

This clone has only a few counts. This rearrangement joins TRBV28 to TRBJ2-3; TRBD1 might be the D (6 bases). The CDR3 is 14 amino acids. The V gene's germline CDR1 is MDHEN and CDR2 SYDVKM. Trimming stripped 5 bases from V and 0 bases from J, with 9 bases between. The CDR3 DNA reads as TGTGCCAGCAGTCTAACAGGGAGCACAGATACGCAGTATTTT. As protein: CASSLTGSTDTQYF.

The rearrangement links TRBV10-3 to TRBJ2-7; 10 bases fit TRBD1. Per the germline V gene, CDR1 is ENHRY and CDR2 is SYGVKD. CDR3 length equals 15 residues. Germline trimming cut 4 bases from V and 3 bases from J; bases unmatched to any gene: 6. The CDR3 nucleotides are TGTGCCATCAGTGGGGGACAGGGGTGGAGCTACGAGCAGTACTTC. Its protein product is CAISGGQGWSYEQYF.

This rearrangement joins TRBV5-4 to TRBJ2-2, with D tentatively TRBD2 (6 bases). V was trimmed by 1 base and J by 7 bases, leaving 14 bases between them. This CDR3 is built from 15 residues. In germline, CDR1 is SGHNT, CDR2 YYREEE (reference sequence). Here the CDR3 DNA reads TGTGCCAGCAGCTTGATTACGGGAGCGGGCGGGGAGCTGTTTTTT. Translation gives CASSLITGAGGELFF. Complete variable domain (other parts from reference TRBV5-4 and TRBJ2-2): ETGVTQSPTHLIKTRGQQVTLRCSSQSGHNTVSWYQQALGQGPQFIFQYYREEENGRGNFPPRFSGLQFPNYSSELNVNALELDDSALYLCASSLITGAGGELFFGEGSRLTVL.

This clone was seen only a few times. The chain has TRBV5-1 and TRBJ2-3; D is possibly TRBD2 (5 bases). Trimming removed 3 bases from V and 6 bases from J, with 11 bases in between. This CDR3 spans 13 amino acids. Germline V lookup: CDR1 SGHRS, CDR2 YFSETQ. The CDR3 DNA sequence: TGCGCCAGCAGCTCGGACTCTTTGGATACGCAGTATTTT. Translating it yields CASSSDSLDTQYF.

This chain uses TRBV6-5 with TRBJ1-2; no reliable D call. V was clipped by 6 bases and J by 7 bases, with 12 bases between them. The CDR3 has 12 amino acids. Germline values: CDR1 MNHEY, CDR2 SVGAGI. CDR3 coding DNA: TGTGCCAGCAGCCGTGAAGCGGGTGGCTACACCTTC. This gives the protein CASSREAGGYTF.

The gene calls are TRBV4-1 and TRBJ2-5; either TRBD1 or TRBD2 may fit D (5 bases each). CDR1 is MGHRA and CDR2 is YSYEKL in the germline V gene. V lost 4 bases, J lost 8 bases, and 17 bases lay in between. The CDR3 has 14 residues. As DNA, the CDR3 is TGCGCCAGCAGCCTAGAGGGGCTCCAAGGAACCCAGTACTTC. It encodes CASSLEGLQGTQYF.

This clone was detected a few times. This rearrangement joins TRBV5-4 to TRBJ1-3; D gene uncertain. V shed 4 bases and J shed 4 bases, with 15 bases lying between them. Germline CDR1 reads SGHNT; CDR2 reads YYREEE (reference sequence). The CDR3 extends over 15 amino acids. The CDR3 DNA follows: TGTGCCAGCAGCGTAAACCCCAGGCACGGAAACACCATATATTTT. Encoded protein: CASSVNPRHGNTIYF.

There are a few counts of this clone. This CDR3 reads CASSPAFPVAGVSYNEQFF. CDR3 sequence (DNA): TGTGCCAGCAGCCCCGCCTTTCCTGTAGCGGGAGTCTCCTACAATGAGCAGTTCTTC. This sequence joins TRBV7-8 and TRBJ2-1; 9 nucleotides line up with TRBD2. CDR3 length equals 19 residues. Germline lookup yields CDR1 SGHVS and CDR2 FQNEAQ. The V and J ends lost 5 bases and 0 bases, in that order; junction bases with no gene match: 14.

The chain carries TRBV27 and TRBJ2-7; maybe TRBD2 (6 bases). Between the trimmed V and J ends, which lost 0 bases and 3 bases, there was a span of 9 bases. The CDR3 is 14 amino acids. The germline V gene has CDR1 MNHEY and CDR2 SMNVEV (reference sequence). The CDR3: CASSLSSGDYEQYF. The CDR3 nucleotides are TGTGCCAGCAGTTTATCATCGGGGGACTACGAGCAGTACTTC.

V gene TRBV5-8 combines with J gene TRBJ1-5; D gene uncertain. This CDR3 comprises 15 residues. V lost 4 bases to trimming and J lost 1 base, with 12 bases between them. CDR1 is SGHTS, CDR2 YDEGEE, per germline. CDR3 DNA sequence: TGTGCCAGCAGCCTAGGTGCCTTGAGCAATCAGCCCCAGCATTTT. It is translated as CASSLGALSNQPQHF.

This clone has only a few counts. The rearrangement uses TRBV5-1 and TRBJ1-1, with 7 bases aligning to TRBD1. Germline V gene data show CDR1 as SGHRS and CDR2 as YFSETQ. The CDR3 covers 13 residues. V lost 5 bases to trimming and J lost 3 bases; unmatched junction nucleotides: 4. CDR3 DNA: TGCGCCAGCAGACAGGGGTGGGACACTGAAGCTTTCTTT. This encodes CASRQGWDTEAFF.

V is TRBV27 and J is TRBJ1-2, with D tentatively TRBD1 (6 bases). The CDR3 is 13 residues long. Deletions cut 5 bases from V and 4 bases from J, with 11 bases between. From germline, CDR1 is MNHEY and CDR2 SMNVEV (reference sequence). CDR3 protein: CASSLTGSYGYTF. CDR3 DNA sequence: TGTGCCAGCAGTCTCACAGGGAGCTATGGCTACACCTTC.

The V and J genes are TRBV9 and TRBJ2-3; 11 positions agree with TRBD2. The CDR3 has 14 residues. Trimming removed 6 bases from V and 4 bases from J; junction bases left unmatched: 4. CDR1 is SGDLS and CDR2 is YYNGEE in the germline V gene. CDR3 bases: TGTGCCAGCAATAGCGGGGGGGCGGCAGATACGCAGTATTTT. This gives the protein CASNSGGAADTQYF. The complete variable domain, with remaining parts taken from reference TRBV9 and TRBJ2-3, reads DSGVTQTPKHLITATGQRVTLRCSPRSGDLSVYWYQQSLDQGLQFLIQYYNGEERAKGNILERFSAQQFPDLHSELNLSSLELGDSALYFCASNSGGAADTQYFGPGTRLTVL.

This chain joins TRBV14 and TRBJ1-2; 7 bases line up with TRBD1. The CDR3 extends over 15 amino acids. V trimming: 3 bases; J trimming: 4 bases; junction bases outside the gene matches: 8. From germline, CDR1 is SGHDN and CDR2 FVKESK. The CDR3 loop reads CASSQSLTGTYGYTF. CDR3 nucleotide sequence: TGTGCCAGCAGCCAGAGCCTGACAGGGACCTATGGCTACACCTTC. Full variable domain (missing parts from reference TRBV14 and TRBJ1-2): EAGVTQFPSHSVIEKGQTVTLRCDPISGHDNLYWYRRVMGKEIKFLLHFVKESKQDESGMPNNRFLAERTGGTYSTLKVQPAELEDSGVYFCASSQSLTGTYGYTFGSGTRLTVV.